Presented here are 14 T cell receptor beta chains from one specimen sequenced in a study of cytomegalovirus exposure and HLA in healthy donors. The primer mix had 60 Vbeta and 13 Jbeta primers. Produced via immunoSEQ multiplex PCR; TCRdb's table is partial and in-frame only. Of over 95,000 clones listed, 60% to 85% were seen once; the top ten hold 2% to 3%. Sequencing input: PBMCs. All receptors derive from a female donor in good health and CMV-seronegative.

The chain uses TRBV6-5 and TRBJ1-4, with D uncertain. Germline CDR1 reads MNHEY; CDR2 reads SVGAGI. V was pared by 7 bases and J by 11 bases, with 20 bases between. There are 14 residues in the CDR3. CDR3 sequence reads: CASTARRQKDKLFF. The CDR3 DNA reads TGTGCCAGCACCGCAAGGCGGCAGAAAGACAAACTGTTTTTT.

The rearrangement links TRBV30 to TRBJ1-2; 7 nucleotides match TRBD1. The CDR3 runs to 12 residues. After removal of 5 bases from V and 2 bases from J, the junction contained 2 bases not matched to a gene. Germline V lookup: CDR1 GTSNPN, CDR2 SVGIG (reference sequence). CDR3: CAWAGGNYGYTF. The CDR3 DNA is TGTGCCTGGGCAGGGGGGAACTATGGCTACACCTTC.

The chain joins TRBV6-5 to TRBJ2-3, with D maybe TRBD1 (6 bases). Trimming stripped 4 bases from V and 2 bases from J, with 10 bases between. From germline, CDR1 is MNHEY and CDR2 SVGAGI. This CDR3 has 14 amino acids. CDR3 DNA sequence: TGTGCCAGCAGTTTCGGACAGCTCACAGATACGCAGTATTTT. Translation: CASSFGQLTDTQYF.

The gene calls are TRBV28 and TRBJ1-5; 8 bases align to TRBD1. Trimming cost V 4 bases and J 2 bases; bases outside gene matches: 4. The CDR3 length is 15 residues. CDR1 is MDHEN and CDR2 is SYDVKM in the germline V gene. Here the CDR3 DNA reads TGTGCCAGCAGTTCATCAGGGGGCGGCAATCAGCCCCAGCATTTT. This encodes CASSSSGGGNQPQHF.

V is TRBV5-4 and J is TRBJ2-7; a weak D match, TRBD1 (6 bases). V was cut by 4 bases and J by 2 bases, with 13 bases left in between. Germline V gives CDR1 SGHNT, CDR2 YYREEE (reference sequence). CDR3 size: 14 residues. The CDR3 DNA reads TGTGCCAGCAGCGAGGGACAACTAACCTACGAGCAGTACTTC. It translates to CASSEGQLTYEQYF.

The rearrangement joins TRBV9 to TRBJ2-2; TRBD2 agrees at 12 bases. This CDR3 comprises 17 residues. Germline V gives CDR1 SGDLS, CDR2 YYNGEE. Trimming took 3 bases from V and 4 from J; bases not matched to a gene: 7. This chain's CDR3 is CASSALAGGPSTGELFF. The CDR3 region has the DNA TGTGCCAGCAGCGCACTAGCGGGGGGCCCGAGCACCGGGGAGCTGTTTTTT.

The CDR3 region has the DNA TGTGCCAGCAGTTACCTAGACAGGGCGAAGACCCAGTACTTC. It translates to CASSYLDRAKTQYF. This rearrangement joins TRBV6-5 to TRBJ2-5, with TRBD1 matching 7 bases. The J segment lost 6 bases and the V segment lost 2 bases, leaving 6 bases of the junction unmatched. The CDR3 covers 14 residues. Germline CDR1 reads MNHEY; CDR2 reads SVGAGI.

The rearrangement uses TRBV6-1 and TRBJ2-3, with D maybe TRBD2 (6 bases). V dropped 3 bases and J dropped 1 base, with 14 bases sitting between them. Germline values: CDR1 MNHNS, CDR2 SASEGT. The CDR3 has 16 amino acids. The CDR3 DNA sequence: TGTGCCAGCAGTGATCTACCTAGCGTCGGCACAGATACGCAGTATTTT. Amino acids: CASSDLPSVGTDTQYF.

This clone has just one count. This sequence joins TRBV19 and TRBJ1-2, with 7 bases aligning to TRBD1. The ends lost 3 bases at V and 0 bases at J; junction bases unmatched: 7. The CDR3 contains 16 residues. CDR1 is LNHDA, CDR2 SQIVND, per germline (reference sequence). CDR3 protein: CASSIRQGPSNYGYTF. The CDR3, as DNA: TGTGCCAGTAGTATCAGACAGGGACCCTCTAACTATGGCTACACCTTC.

CDR3: CASSAGHEQYF. In DNA form, the CDR3 reads TGTGCCAGCAGCGCAGGCCACGAGCAGTACTTC. The chain carries TRBV9 and TRBJ2-7, with D unresolved. Trimming removed 3 bases from V and 5 bases from J, with 6 bases in between. Germline values: CDR1 SGDLS, CDR2 YYNGEE. This CDR3 is 11 amino acids long.

The rearrangement joins TRBV21-1 to TRBJ2-3; TRBD1 is taken as the D call from the table, unchecked against the DNA. TRBV21-1 has pseudogene status. The CDR3 totals 24 residues. The CDR3 sequence is CASSKGTRTGSIRLMPVYTDTQYF. CDR3 DNA sequence: TGTGCCAGCAGCAAAGGAACCCGGACAGGGTCTATTCGTTTGATGCCAGTATACACAGATACGCAGTATTTT.

This clone was picked up one time. The CDR3 bases are TGTGCCAGTAGTACTGAGACTAACTATGGCTACACCTTC. This translates into CASSTETNYGYTF. The chain uses TRBV19 and TRBJ1-2; D unclear. From germline, CDR1 is LNHDA and CDR2 SQIVND (reference sequence). Trimming removed 4 bases at V and 0 bases at J, with 6 bases between. CDR3 length equals 13 residues.

This rearrangement joins TRBV29-1 to TRBJ1-2, with 10 bases lining up with TRBD1. Per germline, CDR1 SQVTM and CDR2 ANQGSEA. The CDR3 length is 14 residues. The junction had 7 bases not matched to a gene; V was cut back by 5 bases and J by 4 bases. The CDR3 protein is CSVPGQGVTYGYTF. CDR3 DNA sequence: TGCAGCGTTCCTGGACAGGGGGTAACCTATGGCTACACCTTC.

The V and J genes are TRBV5-4 and TRBJ1-2, with D maybe TRBD1 (5 bases). The CDR3 extends over 12 amino acids. Germline values: CDR1 SGHNT, CDR2 YYREEE (reference sequence). The V and J ends lost 0 bases and 7 bases respectively, with 7 bases between them. The CDR3 DNA reads TGTGCCAGCAGCTTGGTGCAGGGTGGCTACACCTTC. Translating it yields CASSLVQGGYTF.